The 16 T cell receptor beta chains below all came from one sample that was sequenced in a study of shared clonotypes between healthy human individuals. Terminally differentiated effector memory CD45RA+ cells were excluded from the naive CD8 cells, which were CD45RO-negative and positively selected for CCR7. Libraries were prepared by immunoSEQ multiplex PCR; TCRdb keeps only in-frame clonotypes and omits some of them. The table has 760,000 or so clones, approximately 96% seen once; the top ten hold approximately 0.2%. Sequenced sample: naive CD8+ T cells sorted from blood. Every receptor here comes from a man aged 25 to 40 in good health.

As DNA, the CDR3 is TGTGCCAGCTGCCTTTCCTACAATGAGCAGTTCTTC. It encodes CASCLSYNEQFF. V and J are TRBV28 and TRBJ2-1; D ambiguous. CDR1 and CDR2 (germline): MDHEN, SYDVKM. There are 12 residues in the CDR3. V gave up 8 bases and J gave up 1 base, with 6 bases separating them.

This clone was detected only once. No conserved phenylalanine or tryptophan is present at the end of the CDR3, so a read error is the likely explanation. The limits of the CDR3 on the DNA are not certain, so only TCRdb's listed CDR3 is given. The chain combines TRBV6-1 with TRBJ1-2. 14 amino acids form the CDR3, both terminal residues included. The germline V gene encodes CDR1 MNHNS and CDR2 SASEGT. CDR3: CASSEIWSHQSHTA.

The V gene is TRBV4-1, the J gene TRBJ1-5; unclear D gene. CDR1 MGHRA and CDR2 YSYEKL come from the germline V gene. V was clipped by 2 bases and J by 3 bases, with 11 bases between them. This CDR3 contains 15 residues. The DNA for the CDR3 is TGCGCCAGCAGCCAAATCGGCGGCCTCAATCAGCCCCAGCATTTT. It encodes CASSQIGGLNQPQHF.

This rearrangement joins TRBV19 to TRBJ1-5, with D perhaps TRBD1 (5 bases). This CDR3 comprises 14 residues. Germline loops: CDR1 LNHDA, CDR2 SQIVND (reference sequence). The V end lost 2 bases, the J end lost 6 bases, and 11 bases lay between the germline ends. The CDR3 sequence: CASSINRRPQPQHF. CDR3 nucleotides: TGTGCCAGTAGTATAAACAGGAGGCCTCAGCCCCAGCATTTT.

The chain carries TRBV5-6 and TRBJ1-2, with a possible D match to TRBD1 (6 bases). There are 16 residues in the CDR3. V lost 1 base, J lost 4 bases, and 17 bases lay in between. CDR1 and CDR2 (germline): SGHDT, YYEEEE. CDR3 region: CASSLYPRTETYGYTF. In nucleotides, the CDR3 is TGTGCCAGCAGCTTGTACCCCCGGACAGAGACCTATGGCTACACCTTC.

In this sample, this clone turned up once. V and J are TRBV27 and TRBJ2-7; D possibly corresponds to TRBD1 (6 bases). Germline V gene lookup returns CDR1 MNHEY and CDR2 SMNVEV (reference sequence). CDR3 size: 14 residues. With 2 bases removed from V and 0 bases from J, the gap between germline ends came to 8 bases. The CDR3 DNA reads TGTGCCAGCAGTTTAAAGGGACACTCCTACGAGCAGTACTTC. This encodes CASSLKGHSYEQYF.

V is TRBV2 and J is TRBJ2-7, with D hard to call. Deletions cut 1 base from V and 10 bases from J, with 5 bases between. The CDR3 is 10 residues long. Germline V gene data show CDR1 as SNHLY and CDR2 as FYNNEI. The CDR3 region is CASSEGTQYF. CDR3 DNA: TGTGCCAGCAGTGAAGGTACCCAGTACTTC.

The V call is TRBV14, the J call TRBJ2-1; D remains unclear. V dropped 5 bases and J dropped 3 bases, with 17 bases sitting between them. Germline assignment: CDR1 SGHDN and CDR2 FVKESK. The CDR3 totals 16 residues. CDR3 region: CASSGWSERHYNEQFF. The DNA of the CDR3 is TGTGCCAGCAGCGGCTGGTCAGAACGGCACTACAATGAGCAGTTCTTC.

The chain has TRBV9 and TRBJ2-1; 10 positions agree with TRBD2. The CDR3 is made up of 15 amino acids. Germline V gene data show CDR1 as SGDLS and CDR2 as YYNGEE. V dropped 4 bases and J dropped 6; count of bases not matched to a gene: 7. CDR3 in DNA: TGTGCCAGCAGCCCTAGCGGGAGTACCGGCAATGAGCAGTTCTTC. Protein: CASSPSGSTGNEQFF.

This sequence joins TRBV29-1 and TRBJ1-1; D gene uncertain. V lost 6 bases and J 4 bases, leaving 12 bases between the germline ends. CDR3 length: 12 amino acids. Per germline, CDR1 SQVTM and CDR2 ANQGSEA. DNA for the CDR3: TGCAGCGTCGAGGACTCTTTCACTGAAGCTTTCTTT. It translates to CSVEDSFTEAFF.

J is TRBJ1-2 and V is TRBV27, with a weak D call TRBD1 (6 bases). CDR3 length equals 15 residues. Germline V gene data show CDR1 as MNHEY and CDR2 as SMNVEV (reference sequence). Trimming pared 4 bases from V and 4 bases from J, leaving 16 bases between. This chain's CDR3 is CASSSPKTGFYGYTF. The CDR3, as DNA: TGTGCCAGCAGTTCTCCTAAGACAGGATTCTATGGCTACACCTTC.

The gene calls are TRBV9 and TRBJ2-1, with 13 positions matching TRBD2. Germline CDR1 is SGDLS and CDR2 is YYNGEE. The CDR3 length is 16 residues. The V segment lost 3 bases and the J segment 6 bases; nucleotides outside the gene matches: 6. The CDR3 DNA is TGTGCCAGCAGCGCACAACTAGCGGGAGGGCGCAATGAGCAGTTCTTC. Translated, it gives CASSAQLAGGRNEQFF.

The CDR3 DNA reads TGTGCCAGCAGCTTCGCGGCAGATACGCAGTATTTT. This translates into CASSFAADTQYF. The chain links TRBV13 to TRBJ2-3, with unresolved D. CDR1 and CDR2 (germline): PRHDT, FYEKMQ (reference sequence). Deletions cut 3 bases from V and 4 bases from J, with 5 bases between. This CDR3 contains 12 residues.

V usage is TRBV7-9 and J usage is TRBJ1-2; D remains unclear. CDR3 length: 14 residues. Trimming stripped 1 base from V and 6 bases from J, with 12 bases between. The germline CDR1 and CDR2 sequences are SEHNR and FQNEAQ (reference sequence). The CDR3: CASSLGGRGDGYTF. In nucleotides, the CDR3 is TGTGCCAGCAGCTTAGGGGGAAGAGGCGATGGCTACACCTTC.

This chain links TRBV25-1 with TRBJ2-7; 10 nucleotides line up with TRBD2. Per germline, CDR1 MGHDK and CDR2 SYGVNS. The V gene end was trimmed by 10 bases and the J gene end by 4 bases; junction bases not matched to a gene: 4. This CDR3 region has 12 residues. CDR3 protein: CATLTSGYEQYF. DNA for the CDR3: TGTGCCACCCTGACTAGCGGGTACGAGCAGTACTTC.

The gene calls are TRBV13 and TRBJ2-7, with TRBD2 matching over 16 bases. This CDR3 region has 15 residues. The germline V gene has CDR1 PRHDT and CDR2 FYEKMQ (reference sequence). The ends lost 4 bases at V and 6 bases at J; junction bases unmatched: 3. This CDR3 is CASSSGLAGGAEQYF. The CDR3 region has the DNA TGTGCCAGCAGCTCGGGACTAGCGGGAGGGGCCGAGCAGTACTTC.